These T cell receptor beta chains were read from a single sample in a study of T cell responses to AZD1222 COVID-19 vaccine. TCRdb keeps only in-frame clones here, not all; method: immunoSEQ multiplex PCR. The sample contains 150,000 to 180,000 clones, around 90% of which appear only once. Sequencing used peripheral blood, obtained on day 0 of AZD1222 vaccination. The receptors here all came from an adult in good health. The CDR3 runs from the conserved cysteine through the conserved F or W. The order of the fields is CDR3 DNA, CDR3 protein, V gene, J gene, D gene, clone size. The D gene is left open where the match is weak. A row's size may be missing; if present it is once, few, many or a size class.

TGTGCCAGCACCTTCCCTCCGACAGGGTCGGATCTCTATGGCTACACCTTC	CASTFPPTGSDLYGYTF	TRBV28	TRBJ1-2	TRBD1	-
TGTGCCAGCAGCAGTGAGGTTAGCTACACCTTC	CASSSEVSYTF	TRBV6-1	TRBJ1-2	-	once
TGTGCCAGCAGCTTGGCCGTGGGAGAGACCCAGTACTTC	CASSLAVGETQYF	TRBV5-5	TRBJ2-5	-	-
TGTGCCAGCAGTTACGAGTGGGGGAACTATGGCTACACCTTC	CASSYEWGNYGYTF	TRBV6-2/TRBV6-3	TRBJ1-2	-	-
TGTGCCAGCAGCTCCTCCCCGGCGCGGGGTGAGCAGTTCTTC	CASSSSPARGEQFF	TRBV7-3	TRBJ2-1	-	-
TGTGCCTCGGGACACCTCTTCTCTGGGGCCAACGTCCTGACTTTC	CASGHLFSGANVLTF	TRBV30	TRBJ2-6	-	-
TGTGCCAGCAGCTTAGCGCAATTATCGATGGGGGAAAAACTGTTTTTT	CASSLAQLSMGEKLFF	TRBV7-6	TRBJ1-4	-	once
TGTGCCAGCAGCCAAGAGGGGCCGCCGCGCTACAATGAGCAGTTCTTC	CASSQEGPPRYNEQFF	TRBV14	TRBJ2-1	-	-
TGTGCCAGCAGTCCGGGGGGCCGGCAGCCCCAGCATTTT	CASSPGGRQPQHF	TRBV25-1	TRBJ1-5	-	-
TGTGCCAGCAGTTTCCTATTATCCGGACTGAATGAGCAGTTCTTC	CASSFLLSGLNEQFF	TRBV28	TRBJ2-1	-	-
TGTGCCAGTCAACAAACGTATGAGCAGTACTTC	CASQQTYEQYF	TRBV19	TRBJ2-7	-	-
TGTGCCAGCAGTGAGGTTGGGCCCCAGCATTTT	CASSEVGPQHF	TRBV6-1	TRBJ1-5	-	once
TGTGCCAGCTCAGCTTCCGGGACCTACTATGGCTACACCTTC	CASSASGTYYGYTF	TRBV18	TRBJ1-2	-	-
TGCAGTGCTAGTCCGACAGGGGTAAGGGAGCAGTACTTC	CSASPTGVREQYF	TRBV20-1	TRBJ2-7	TRBD1	once
TGTGCCAGCAGTTTAGCCAGCGGGAGGGCTTATGAGCAGTTCTTC	CASSLASGRAYEQFF	TRBV27	TRBJ2-1	TRBD2	-
TGTGCCAGCAGTGACCCCGGGACTCCGAGACCCTACGAGCAGTACTTC	CASSDPGTPRPYEQYF	TRBV25-1	TRBJ2-7	-	few
TGTGCCAGCAGCGCCGACGGCGTGGGACCCCTCCACTTT	CASSADGVGPLHF	TRBV9	TRBJ1-6	-	-
TGTGCCAGTAGTACCCGACAGGGTAACACTGAAGCTTTCTTT	CASSTRQGNTEAFF	TRBV19	TRBJ1-1	TRBD1	-
TGTGCCAGCAGAAAGAGACCCAACACCGGGGAGCTGTTTTTT	CASRKRPNTGELFF	TRBV11-3	TRBJ2-2	-	once
TGTGCCAGCAGAACCCCAGGGGTGGGCTACGAGCAGTACTTC	CASRTPGVGYEQYF	TRBV6-5	TRBJ2-7	-	-